This TCR beta chain came from a study of blood T cells in healthy people across ages. A note on this clonotype: Sequence at one end of the junction differs from germline and may be a read error.

The germline gives CDR1 SGHTA, CDR2 FQGNSA. CDR3 length: 13 residues. Primers used in a second PCR of about 6 to 12 cycles were a sample-barcoded 5' primer and a J-beta primer mix. MiXCR, run by TCRdb on the 5' RACE reads, gives a single entry per CDR3 protein. The sample lists more than 900,000 distinct CDR3 sequences; under 30% were seen once. These sequences were also reported in another study, on T cells of mothers and their children. That study reports: Once extracted, all RNA went into cDNA synthesis at about 1.5 ug per 15 ul. Second-round PCR products received sample barcodes and 2-4 random nucleotides from the M1S primer. Related mother-child pairs showed slightly, non-significantly higher overlap than unrelated pairs.

Sequenced input: blood. The chain links TRBV7-2 to TRBJ2-5; possibly TRBD2 for D (5 bases). The DNA end lines up better with TRBJ2-1; the J call may be wrong. This sequence was found in a girl aged 2 to 10 in good health. Here the CDR3 DNA reads TGCGCCAGCAGCCCGGTGGATCCGGGGGAGCAGTTCTTC. Its translation: CASSPVDPGEQFF.